These T cell receptor beta chains were read from a single sample in a study of blood T cell repertoires in COVID-19. Sequencing was performed with immunoSEQ multiplex PCR; in TCRdb, only in-frame clones are kept and a portion is missing. The sample has hundreds of thousands of clones; about 79% are singletons. The sequencing input was PBMCs or T cells enriched from blood (not recorded which). The receptor source for this set is a woman in her fifties or sixties who had recovered from COVID-19. Both conserved end residues are part of each CDR3. Each record gives: clone size, D gene, V gene, J gene, CDR3 DNA, CDR3 protein. D genes are given only for firm matches. Size values are once, few and many counts, or a class for expanded clones, and some rows have none.

>few|-|TRBV12-5|TRBJ1-2
TGTGCTAGTGGTTTCCACGAGACAGGATCGAAATATGGCTACACCTTC
CASGFHETGSKYGYTF
>few|-|TRBV7-2|TRBJ2-7
TGTGCCAGCAGCTCGCCGGACTATGCCTCCTACGAGCAGTACTTC
CASSSPDYASYEQYF
>few|TRBD2|TRBV7-2|TRBJ2-3
TGTGCCAGCCGGGGGGAGGCGGATACGCAGTATTTT
CASRGEADTQYF
>-|-|TRBV7-7|TRBJ2-3
TGTGCCAGCAGCTTAACCATAGTCCCTAGCGAGGGTACGCAGTATTTT
CASSLTIVPSEGTQYF
>few|-|TRBV7-9|TRBJ2-7
TGTGCCAGCAGCGTATCTTCCTACGAGCAGTACTTC
CASSVSSYEQYF
>-|-|TRBV7-9|TRBJ1-2
TGTGCCAGCAGCTCCGGGGAGGCCGGACACTATGGCTACACCTTC
CASSSGEAGHYGYTF
>-|-|TRBV27|TRBJ2-3
TGTGCCAGCAGTTTAGGCCGCCAGGGCAGGTTAGATACGCAGTATTTT
CASSLGRQGRLDTQYF
>-|-|TRBV11-2|TRBJ1-5
TGTGCCAGCAGCTTAGATGGGGCCAGGCCTCCCAATCAGCCCCAGCATTTT
CASSLDGARPPNQPQHF
>-|TRBD1|TRBV6-5|TRBJ1-1
TGTGCCAGCAGTAAACAGGGGGCGAACACTGAAGCTTTCTTT
CASSKQGANTEAFF
>-|TRBD1|TRBV25-1|TRBJ2-3
TGTGCCAGCTCTTGGGACAGGGGGCCGAAAGATACGCAGTATTTT
CASSWDRGPKDTQYF
>-|-|TRBV5-1|TRBJ1-4
TGCGCCAGCAGCTTGTTGGGGGGGTCCGAAAAACTGTTTTTT
CASSLLGGSEKLFF
>-|-|TRBV5-4|TRBJ1-2
TGTGCCAGCAGCTTGGACACCTTATATGGCTACACCTTC
CASSLDTLYGYTF
>-|TRBD1|TRBV7-2|TRBJ2-7
TGTGCCAGCAGCTTAGACAGGGGCGGCGAGCAGTACTTC
CASSLDRGGEQYF
>-|TRBD1|TRBV4-1|TRBJ2-2
TGCGCCAGCAGCCGGGACAGGGGATCCGGGGAGCTGTTTTTT
CASSRDRGSGELFF
>-|-|TRBV7-9|TRBJ2-7
TGTGCCAGCAGCTTAGGAGACATACTTTCCTACGAGCAGTACTTC
CASSLGDILSYEQYF
>-|TRBD2|TRBV4-3|TRBJ2-1
TGCGCCAGCAGCCAAAGCGCTAGCGGGGGCTATGAGCAGTTCTTC
CASSQSASGGYEQFF
>-|-|TRBV4-1|TRBJ2-5
TGCGCCAGCAGCCAAGTGGGAGGGGGGACCCAAGAGACCCAGTACTTC
CASSQVGGGTQETQYF
>few|-|TRBV5-8|TRBJ1-2
TGTGCCAGCAGCAATCCGGGATCGAACTATGGCTACACCTTC
CASSNPGSNYGYTF
>-|TRBD1|TRBV7-2|TRBJ1-6
TGTGCCAGCAGCGGACAGGGCAGGGATAATTCACCCCTCCACTTT
CASSGQGRDNSPLHF
>-|TRBD1|TRBV5-1|TRBJ2-2
TGCGCCAGCAGCTTGGACGGGGACAGGGTGGACACCGGGGAGCTGTTTTTT
CASSLDGDRVDTGELFF
>many|-|TRBV6-1|TRBJ1-1
TGTGCCAGCAGTGAAAGGTGGACAGCCCTTGAAGCTTTCTTT
CASSERWTALEAFF
>-|TRBD1|TRBV7-9|TRBJ1-1
TGTGCCAGCAGCTTAGGGGCAGGGGGCGAACGAACTGAAGCTTTCTTT
CASSLGAGGERTEAFF
>-|-|TRBV25-1|TRBJ2-1
TGTGCCAGCAGTGAATCCCAGCTAGGCGCCTACAATGAGCAGTTCTTC
CASSESQLGAYNEQFF
>-|TRBD1|TRBV11-2|TRBJ2-1
TGTGCCAGCAGCCCCGCCGGGACAGGGCTACATGAGCAGTTCTTC
CASSPAGTGLHEQFF
>few|-|TRBV5-8|TRBJ2-5
TGTGCCAGCAGCTTCGGTAGAGGGTTTCAAGAGACCCAGTACTTC
CASSFGRGFQETQYF
>-|TRBD2|TRBV5-4|TRBJ2-5
TGTGCCAGCAGCGTCTCAGGACTAGCGGAGACCCAGTACTTC
CASSVSGLAETQYF
>-|-|TRBV3-1/TRBV3-2|TRBJ2-1
TGTGCCAGCAGCTTCGGCAATGAGCAGTTCTTC
CASSFGNEQFF
>-|-|TRBV6-5|TRBJ1-1
TGTGCCAGCAGCCAGAGTGCGGTGAACACTGAAGCTTTCTTT
CASSQSAVNTEAFF
>-|-|TRBV6-1|TRBJ1-2
TGTGCCAGCAGTATAGGGACACATGGCTACACCTTC
CASSIGTHGYTF
>-|-|TRBV18|TRBJ1-4
TGTGCCAGCTCACCACAAAGCAGGGAAAGACTGTTTTTT
CASSPQSRERLFF
>-|-|TRBV12-1|TRBJ2-5
TGTGCCAGCAGCGAAACGACGGGACTAGCGGAATCCGGGGCCCAAGAGACCCAGTACTTC
CASSETTGLAESGAQETQYF
>-|-|TRBV10-2|TRBJ1-6
TGCGCCAGCAGTGAGATAGATCTTAGCTCACCCCTCCACTTT
CASSEIDLSSPLHF
>-|TRBD1|TRBV19|TRBJ1-6
TGTGCCAGTAGTATAGATCTAGGAACCGGGACAGGGGATTCACCCCTCCACTTT
CASSIDLGTGTGDSPLHF
>-|-|TRBV7-8|TRBJ2-7
TGTGCCAGCAGCTCAACCCCCTATACAGGGATTCCCTACGAGCAGTACTTC
CASSSTPYTGIPYEQYF
>-|-|TRBV5-1|TRBJ2-1
TGCGCCAGCAGGCTTCTGCCGGTCGCAAACAATGAGCAGTTCTTC
CASRLLPVANNEQFF
>-|-|TRBV15|TRBJ1-5
TGTGCCACCAGCAGAGATTCGGGGGGTGAGCAGCCCCAGCATTTT
CATSRDSGGEQPQHF
>-|-|TRBV3-1/TRBV3-2|TRBJ1-1
TGTGCCAGCAGCCAAGGAGGGGGGGTTGGCACTGAAGCTTTCTTT
CASSQGGGVGTEAFF
>few|-|TRBV11-3|TRBJ1-1
TGTGCCAGCAGCACACAGGGTAACACTGAAGCTTTCTTT
CASSTQGNTEAFF
>many|TRBD2|TRBV9|TRBJ2-1
TGTGCCAGCAGCGCCCGGGACTACCAACCTCCTTACAATGAGCAGTTCTTC
CASSARDYQPPYNEQFF
>-|-|TRBV25-1|TRBJ1-2
TGTGCCAGCAGTGAACCAGGGGTGGGTGGCTACACCTTC
CASSEPGVGGYTF
>-|-|TRBV27|TRBJ2-5
TGTGCCAGCAGTTTTTGGACGGGGGAGACCCAGTACTTC
CASSFWTGETQYF
>-|TRBD2|TRBV6-1|TRBJ2-4
TGTGCCAGCAGTGGGGGACTAGCGCACCTAGCCAAAAACATTCAGTACTTC
CASSGGLAHLAKNIQYF
>-|TRBD1|TRBV7-2|TRBJ1-6
TGTGCCAGCAGCCTGAGACAGGGACATAATTCACCCCTCCACTTT
CASSLRQGHNSPLHF
>-|-|TRBV6-6|TRBJ1-1
TGTGCCAGCAGTTACCCACAGAGGAACACTGAAGCTTTCTTT
CASSYPQRNTEAFF
>-|-|TRBV11-3|TRBJ2-5
TGTGCCAGCAGCCCCACAGGGTTTGGGACCCAGTACTTC
CASSPTGFGTQYF
>-|TRBD2|TRBV5-6|TRBJ2-2
TGTGCCAGCAGCCAGGAATGGGGGGGATCGAACACCGGGGAGCTGTTTTTT
CASSQEWGGSNTGELFF
>-|TRBD2|TRBV19|TRBJ2-3
TGTGCCAGTAGTATAATTCGGACTAGCGAGGGCGATACGCAGTATTTT
CASSIIRTSEGDTQYF
>-|-|TRBV6-5|TRBJ1-1
TGTGCCACGCGGGGGGGAAACACTGAAGCTTTCTTT
CATRGGNTEAFF
>-|-|TRBV19|TRBJ1-5
TGTGCCAGTCGAAAAGGGGAAGGAAGGAATCAGCCCCAGCATTTT
CASRKGEGRNQPQHF
>-|TRBD1|TRBV9|TRBJ1-4
TGTGCCAGCAGCAGAGGACAGGGGGGAGAAAAACTGTTTTTT
CASSRGQGGEKLFF
>-|-|TRBV24-1|TRBJ1-3
TGTGCCACCAGTGACATGGAGGCGGGGGCGAGAGGAAACACCATATATTTT
CATSDMEAGARGNTIYF
>-|TRBD1|TRBV7-3|TRBJ2-7
TGTGCCAGCAGCTCCCCCGGGACAGGGACCTACGAGCAGTACTTC
CASSSPGTGTYEQYF